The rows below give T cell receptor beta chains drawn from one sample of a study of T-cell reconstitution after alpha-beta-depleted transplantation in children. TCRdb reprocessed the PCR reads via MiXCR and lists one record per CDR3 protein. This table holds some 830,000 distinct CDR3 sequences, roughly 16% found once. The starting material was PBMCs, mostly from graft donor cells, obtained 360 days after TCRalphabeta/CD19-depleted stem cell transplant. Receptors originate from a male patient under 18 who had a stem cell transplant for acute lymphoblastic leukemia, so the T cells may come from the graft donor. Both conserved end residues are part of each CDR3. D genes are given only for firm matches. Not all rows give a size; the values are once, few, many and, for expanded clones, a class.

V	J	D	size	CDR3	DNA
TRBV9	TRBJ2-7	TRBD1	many	CASSVGQGASYEQYF	TGTGCCAGCAGCGTAGGGCAGGGGGCGTCCTACGAGCAGTACTTC
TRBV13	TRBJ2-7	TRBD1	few	CASSSRDRGGEQYF	TGTGCCAGCAGCTCCCGGGACAGGGGGGGAGAGCAGTACTTC
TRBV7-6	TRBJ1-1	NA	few	CASSSRMNTEAFF	TGTGCCAGCAGCTCCCGTATGAACACTGAAGCTTTCTTT
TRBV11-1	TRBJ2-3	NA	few	CASSLHGEYTDTQYF	TGTGCCAGCAGCTTACACGGGGAGTACACAGATACGCAGTATTTT
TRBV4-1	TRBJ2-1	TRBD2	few	CASSQLGTGTSQFF	TGCGCCAGCAGCCAGCTAGGAACCGGGACTAGCCAGTTCTTC
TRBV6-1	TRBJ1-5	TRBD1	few	CASRWTGFDQPQHF	TGTGCCAGCAGATGGACAGGGTTCGATCAGCCCCAGCATTTT
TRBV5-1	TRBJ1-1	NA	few	CASILATGSTEAFF	TGCGCCAGCATTCTTGCCACAGGGAGTACTGAAGCTTTCTTT
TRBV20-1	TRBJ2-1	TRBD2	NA	CSASGLAAHNEQFF	TGCAGTGCCTCGGGACTAGCGGCACACAATGAGCAGTTCTTC
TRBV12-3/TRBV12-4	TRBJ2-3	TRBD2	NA	CASSLDSSGNTQYF	TGTGCCAGCAGTTTAGATTCTAGCGGGAACACGCAGTATTTT
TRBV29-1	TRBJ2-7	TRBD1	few	CSATGGLGYEQYF	TGCAGCGCCACAGGGGGATTGGGATACGAGCAGTACTTC
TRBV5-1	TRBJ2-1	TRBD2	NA	CASSLGQREGLNEQFF	TGCGCCAGCAGCTTAGGGCAGCGGGAGGGCCTCAATGAGCAGTTCTTC
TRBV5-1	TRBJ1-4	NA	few	CASSLPTQGEKLFF	TGCGCCAGCAGCTTGCCTACACAGGGTGAAAAACTGTTTTTT
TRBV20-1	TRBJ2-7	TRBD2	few	CSASQTSGLYEQYF	TGCAGTGCTAGTCAGACTAGCGGTCTGTACGAGCAGTACTTC
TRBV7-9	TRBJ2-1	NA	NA	CASSGDGPPNEQFF	TGTGCCAGCAGCGGGGACGGGCCCCCCAATGAGCAGTTCTTC
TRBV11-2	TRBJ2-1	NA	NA	CASSLALANEQFF	TGTGCCAGCAGCTTAGCTCTTGCCAATGAGCAGTTCTTC
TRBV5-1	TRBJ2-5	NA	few	CASRRTIYRDEWTQYF	TGCGCCAGCAGGAGGACCATTTACCGGGACGAATGGACCCAGTACTTC
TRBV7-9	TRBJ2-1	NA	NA	CASSLVVGQGSYNEQFF	TGTGCCAGCAGCTTAGTGGTGGGTCAAGGGTCCTACAATGAGCAGTTCTTC
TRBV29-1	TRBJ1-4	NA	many	CSVVRGSGKLFF	TGCAGCGTTGTGCGGGGATCGGGAAAACTGTTTTTT
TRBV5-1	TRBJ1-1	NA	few	CASSLASDGGHTEAFF	TGCGCCAGCAGCTTGGCGTCGGACGGGGGGCACACTGAAGCTTTCTTT
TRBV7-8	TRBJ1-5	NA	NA	CASSLARFGNQPQHF	TGTGCCAGCAGCTTAGCGCGGTTTGGCAATCAGCCCCAGCATTTT